The rows below give T cell receptor beta chains drawn from one sample of a study of response to subunit inactivated influenza vaccine. In TCRdb, the RT-PCR reads were re-called with MiXCR into one record per CDR3 protein. Of about 520,000 distinct CDR3 sequences in the sample, around 7.9% are singletons; the top ten hold 13%. This sample comprised PBMCs from blood, obtained about 24 months after vaccination. These receptors were collected from a man between 50 and 70 years old who received an inactivated influenza vaccine. Each CDR3 is given without its conserved first and last residue. Fields, in order: CDR3 protein, J gene, V gene.

ASSFSSGNHNEQF TRBJ2-1 TRBV7-2
SAPGQGDGTQY TRBJ2-3 TRBV20-1
AWSPYLDRINYGYT TRBJ1-2 TRBV30
ASSNRPGYEQY TRBJ2-7 TRBV9
ASSVGQGGGQETQY TRBJ2-5 TRBV9
SVAQGRVTDTQY TRBJ2-3 TRBV29-1
ASGLALAGSTDTQY TRBJ2-3 TRBV12-5
ASSGMEAGTYEQY TRBJ2-7 TRBV9
SARAGAGVGNEQY TRBJ2-7 TRBV20-1
ASSQSRGQGGSPLH TRBJ1-6 TRBV4-3
ASSFSTGENEQF TRBJ2-1 TRBV7-9
ASSQELISETAGGYT TRBJ1-2 TRBV4-3
SVEVGWGTQY TRBJ2-3 TRBV29-1
ASSYSPSDRGYGYT TRBJ1-2 TRBV6-5
AISLGTSGGQETQY TRBJ2-5 TRBV10-3
SARTGVGQPQH TRBJ1-5 TRBV20-1
ASSLDGTGRYEQY TRBJ2-7 TRBV5-1
SQLRGSEY TRBJ2-7 TRBV20-1
ASGAGTDYEQY TRBJ2-7 TRBV10-3
ASSKGTANYGYT TRBJ1-2 TRBV9
ASSQPTSLETQY TRBJ2-5 TRBV3-1
ASSYGQGAGYEQY TRBJ2-7 TRBV6-5
ASSLGPRGANNEQF TRBJ2-1 TRBV7-9
ASSLHRDRVY TRBJ2-4 TRBV3-1
ASSSSGGSTRLVTQY TRBJ2-3 TRBV5-1
ASSSLAGGGETQY TRBJ2-5 TRBV5-1
ASSKPGTGGEKLF TRBJ1-4 TRBV21-1
ASSLRGHTNIQY TRBJ2-4 TRBV12-3/TRBV12-4
ASSHTWGDAADEQY TRBJ2-7 TRBV3-1
ASSQERGPRRLAF TRBJ1-1 TRBV4-2
ASSYNHRGRAYEQY TRBJ2-7 TRBV6-5
RVGGSVIEQF TRBJ2-1 TRBV20-1
ASSELGRHQPQH TRBJ1-5 TRBV10-2
ASVRGVTQY TRBJ2-5 TRBV6-1
ASSLVGVSSGRFNYEQY TRBJ2-7 TRBV11-2
ASRPGGNTGELF TRBJ2-2 TRBV6-1
ASSPRQGLIYEQY TRBJ2-7 TRBV7-9
ASSLTSGGHYNEQF TRBJ2-1 TRBV7-9
ASSLGPPGANVLT TRBJ2-6 TRBV14
ASSLSNRFNEKLF TRBJ1-4 TRBV7-2
ASSRPFDNTDTQY TRBJ2-3 TRBV6-2/TRBV6-3